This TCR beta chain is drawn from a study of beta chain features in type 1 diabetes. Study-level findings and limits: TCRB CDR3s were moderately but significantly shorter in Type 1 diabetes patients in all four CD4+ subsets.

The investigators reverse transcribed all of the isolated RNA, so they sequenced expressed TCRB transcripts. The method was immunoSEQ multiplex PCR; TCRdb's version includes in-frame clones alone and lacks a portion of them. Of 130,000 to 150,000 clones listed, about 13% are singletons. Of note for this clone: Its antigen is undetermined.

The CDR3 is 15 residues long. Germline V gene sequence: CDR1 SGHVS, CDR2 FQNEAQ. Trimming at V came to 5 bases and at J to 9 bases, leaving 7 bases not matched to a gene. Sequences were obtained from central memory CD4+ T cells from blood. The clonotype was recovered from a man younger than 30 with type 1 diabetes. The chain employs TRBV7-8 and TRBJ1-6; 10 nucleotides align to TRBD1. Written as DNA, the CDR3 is TGTGCCAGCAGCGACCGGGACAGGGGAAGTTCACCCCTCCACTTT. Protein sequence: CASSDRDRGSSPLHF.